Sequencing of this T cell receptor (beta chain) was carried out in a study of metastatic and nonmetastatic thyroid tumors. This clone qualifies as medium-sized. Germline CDR1 and CDR2: SGHNT and YENEEA. This CDR3 contains 15 residues. V lost 5 bases and J lost 7, with 17 bases in between. Not a single patient had been given any form of treatment at any point before undergoing thyroid surgery. TCRdb recomputed clones from the PCR reads via MiXCR. The data hold some 5,900 clones, with under 30% observed a single time. The sample consisted of adjacent normal tissue. This clonotype was sampled from a male donor with papillary thyroid cancer or a benign thyroid nodule (not recorded which). Some clones in this sample may be carry-over from other donors' samples. J is TRBJ1-4 and V is TRBV11-3; possible D gene TRBD1, 6 bases. The CDR3 is CASSQEGGLSEKLFF. In nucleotides, the CDR3 is TGTGCCAGCAGCCAAGAGGGGGGGTTGAGTGAAAAACTGTTTTTT. The full variable domain, its missing parts supplied by reference TRBV11-3 and TRBJ1-4, is EAGVVQSPRYKIIEKKQPVAFWCNPISGHNTLYWYLQNLGQGPELLIRYENEEAVDDSQLPKDRFSAERLKGVDSTLKIQPAELGDSAVYLCASSQEGGLSEKLFFGSGTQLSVL.